The 4 T cell receptor beta chains reported below all come from one sample, sequenced in a study of early T cells in non-severe SARS-CoV-2 infection. TCRdb reprocessed the 5' RACE reads with MiXCR, giving one entry per CDR3 protein. The data show about 26,000 distinct CDR3 sequences, with about 3.8% seen just once and more than 5% held by the top ten. Sample: whole blood. The receptors come from an adult who was a healthcare worker with PCR-confirmed SARS-CoV-2 infection or an uninfected control (not recorded which).

The table lists this clonotype with many counts. The J gene is TRBJ1-5, the V gene TRBV19; D not certain. V gave up 3 bases and J gave up 0 bases, with 6 bases separating them. The CDR3 extends over 14 amino acids. Germline values: CDR1 LNHDA, CDR2 SQIVND (reference sequence). Written as DNA, the CDR3 is TGTGCCAGTAGTATTTCAGATAGCAATCAGCCCCAGCATTTT. Amino acid sequence: CASSISDSNQPQHF. Full variable domain (outside the CDR3, taken from reference TRBV19 and TRBJ1-5): DGGITQSPKYLFRKEGQNVTLSCEQNLNHDAMYWYRQDPGQGLRLIYYSQIVNDFQKGDIAEGYSVSREKKESFPLTVTSAQKNPTAFYLCASSISDSNQPQHFGDGTRLSIL.

This clonotype has a count of ten or more. The gene calls are TRBV18 and TRBJ2-1; D may be TRBD1 (6 bases). V was cut by 3 bases and J by 8 bases, with 17 bases left in between. Germline values: CDR1 KGHSH, CDR2 LQKENI. The CDR3 is 15 residues long. For the CDR3, the DNA is TGTGCCAGCTCACCCCCCGTTGGGGGCCGGGATGAGCAGTTCTTC. Its translation: CASSPPVGGRDEQFF.

This clonotype is deemed medium-sized. The DNA of the CDR3 is TGCAGTGTTCCGGGACAGGGAGGCGAGCAGTACTTC. Translation: CSVPGQGGEQYF. The J gene is TRBJ2-7, the V gene TRBV20-1; 9 positions agree with TRBD1. The CDR3 covers 12 residues. The V gene end was trimmed by 7 bases and the J gene end by 6 bases; junction bases not matched to a gene: 7. Germline CDR1 reads DFQATT; CDR2 reads SNEGSKA (reference sequence).

This clonotype was seen ten or more times. The CDR3 protein is CATSDLSGGSYNEQFF. The CDR3 DNA follows: TGTGCCACCAGTGATTTGTCGGGAGGCTCCTACAATGAGCAGTTCTTC. The chain carries TRBV24-1 and TRBJ2-1, with TRBD2 matching 7 bases. The CDR3 totals 16 residues. V dropped 0 bases and J dropped 0; count of bases not matched to a gene: 1. The germline V gene has CDR1 KGHDR and CDR2 SFDVKD.